Sequencing of this T cell receptor (beta chain) was carried out in a study of blood T cells in healthy people across ages. About the research overall: Per two T cells, about one barcoded beta molecule was captured through template switching. Study observations and caveats: Estimates of total diversity, which came from one million sequenced T cells, were considered to be underestimates.

A J-beta primer mix and a sample-barcoded 5' primer were used in a second PCR of about 7 to 12 cycles. Each cDNA molecule was tagged by a template-switch adaptor with 12 random nucleotides. Every sample gave at least 3 million paired-end reads containing CDR3. MiXCR, run by TCRdb on the 5' RACE reads, gives a single entry per CDR3 protein. The table has about 640,000 distinct CDR3 sequences, roughly two fifths seen once. Trimming at V came to 6 bases and at J to 7 bases, leaving 17 bases not matched to a gene. The V gene's germline CDR1 is DFQATT and CDR2 SNEGSKA (reference sequence). The CDR3 has 15 residues. In this sample, this clonotype turned up a few times. Its specificity is unknown.

Specimen: blood. The TCR was taken from an elderly man in good health. The chain combines TRBV20-1 with TRBJ1-2; 7 bases agree with TRBD1. The CDR3 DNA reads as TGCAGTGCCTCGTCCCTAGGAGGGGGCGCGTCTGGCTACACCTTC. It is translated as CSASSLGGGASGYTF.